These T cell receptor beta chains were read from a single sample in a study of cytomegalovirus exposure and HLA in healthy donors. Assay: immunoSEQ multiplex PCR; the TCRdb copy retains only in-frame clones and omits some. The sample lists more than 95,000 clones; approximately 95% were seen once. The source material was PBMCs. The receptors stem from a man in his late teens or twenties in good health and CMV-seronegative. The CDR3 runs from the conserved cysteine through the conserved F or W. D genes are given only for firm matches.

j_call	d_call	v_call	cdr3_aa
TRBJ2-2	TRBD2	TRBV7-8	CASSSQKTSGTSGELFF
TRBJ1-4	NA	TRBV18	CASSSAANEKLFF
TRBJ2-3	TRBD2	TRBV14	CASSHRSGREGTDTQYF
TRBJ2-7	TRBD2	TRBV6-1	CASREPAGGWREQYF
TRBJ1-1	NA	TRBV20-1	CSAPSTEAFF
TRBJ2-1	TRBD1	TRBV30	CAWSEDRGIDEQFF
TRBJ2-7	NA	TRBV30	CAWSGARSYEQYF
TRBJ2-5	NA	TRBV28	CASSIGGETQYF
TRBJ2-7	TRBD1	TRBV25-1	CASRGQGAYEQYF
TRBJ1-1	NA	TRBV23-1	CASSHTPGQRVLNEAFF
TRBJ2-1	TRBD2	TRBV2	CASKGLARFSYNEQFF
TRBJ1-2	NA	TRBV20-1	CSADSRHGYTF
TRBJ2-2	NA	TRBV13	CASSFLINTGELFF
TRBJ2-3	TRBD2	TRBV27	CASSLLSSGDTDTQYF
TRBJ2-7	NA	TRBV5-1	CASSRSGRGGGMTYEQYF
TRBJ2-7	TRBD2	TRBV5-1	CASSLVAGGDEQYF
TRBJ2-7	TRBD2	TRBV4-1	CASSQTSGRAGWYEQYF
TRBJ1-1	NA	TRBV11-3	CASSLFRGGVGGNTEAFF
TRBJ1-1	NA	TRBV6-5	CASSYSITGNTEAFF
TRBJ2-7	TRBD1	TRBV6-1	CASWDRGYEQYF
TRBJ1-1	TRBD1	TRBV9	CASSAPGQGSRTEAFF
TRBJ2-7	NA	TRBV5-1	CASSLGHRHEQYF
TRBJ1-5	NA	TRBV6-5	CKPRTAAQNQPQHF
TRBJ1-4	TRBD1	TRBV18	CASSPEDRREKLFF
TRBJ1-1	TRBD1	TRBV6-5	CASSDRGTVDKAFF
TRBJ1-3	TRBD1	TRBV7-2	CASSPRQGRAGNTIYF
TRBJ2-1	NA	TRBV11-2	CASSLVLGYNEQFF
TRBJ2-5	NA	TRBV2	CASRPGHGPQETQYF
TRBJ2-1	NA	TRBV29-1	CSVTGTEQFF